This is a list of T cell receptor beta chains from one sample in a study of graft-versus-host responses after intestinal transplantation. Clones were read by immunoSEQ multiplex PCR, and TCRdb kept only the in-frame ones, dropping some. The data contain tens of thousands of clones, approximately 95% of them singletons. For these TCRs, the target antigens are not known. The source material was unstimulated CD8+ T cells sorted from spleen or lymph node cells, sampled before transplant. Source of these receptors: a human donor who was the organ donor for an intestinal transplant. Each CDR3 is given with its conserved first and last residue. Fields, in order: J gene, clone size, D gene, V gene, CDR3 DNA, CDR3 protein. A D gene is named only where the DNA matches it firmly. Clone sizes are given selectively: once, few, many, or a class where the clone is expanded.

J gene: TRBJ1-1; clone size: NA; D gene: NA; V gene: TRBV4-3; CDR3 DNA: TGCGCCAGCAGCCAAGATGGGCGGGAGAACACTGAAGCTTTCTTT; CDR3 protein: CASSQDGRENTEAFF
J gene: TRBJ2-7; clone size: NA; D gene: NA; V gene: TRBV6-6; CDR3 DNA: TGTGCCAGCAAGGGGGGGGTCTACGAGCAGTACTTC; CDR3 protein: CASKGGVYEQYF
J gene: TRBJ2-3; clone size: once; D gene: NA; V gene: TRBV13; CDR3 DNA: TGTGCCAGCAGCAGGGACAGCACAGATACGCAGTATTTT; CDR3 protein: CASSRDSTDTQYF
J gene: TRBJ2-7; clone size: NA; D gene: TRBD1; V gene: TRBV4-2; CDR3 DNA: TGTGCCAGCAGCCAAGTTGAGGGGGCGCGCGAGCAGTACTTC; CDR3 protein: CASSQVEGAREQYF
J gene: TRBJ1-5; clone size: NA; D gene: TRBD1; V gene: TRBV2; CDR3 DNA: TGTGCCAGCGGGACAGGGGGGTTGGGCAATCAGCCCCAGCATTTT; CDR3 protein: CASGTGGLGNQPQHF
J gene: TRBJ2-5; clone size: NA; D gene: NA; V gene: TRBV11-3; CDR3 DNA: TGTGCCAGCAGCTCTAGGATCCAAGAGACCCAGTACTTC; CDR3 protein: CASSSRIQETQYF
J gene: TRBJ2-7; clone size: NA; D gene: NA; V gene: TRBV5-4; CDR3 DNA: TGTGCCAGCAGCCTCAGGGGGGGCCCCTCCTACGAGCAGTACTTC; CDR3 protein: CASSLRGGPSYEQYF
J gene: TRBJ2-2; clone size: NA; D gene: TRBD1; V gene: TRBV13; CDR3 DNA: TGTGCCAGCAGGGGACAGACAAACACCGGGGAGCTGTTTTTT; CDR3 protein: CASRGQTNTGELFF
J gene: TRBJ2-7; clone size: NA; D gene: NA; V gene: TRBV7-6; CDR3 DNA: TGTGCCAGCAGCTTGCGCCCAGCCTACGAGCAGTACTTC; CDR3 protein: CASSLRPAYEQYF
J gene: TRBJ1-1; clone size: NA; D gene: NA; V gene: TRBV25-1; CDR3 DNA: TGTGCCAGCAGTGTGGCAGGGCACACTGAAGCTTTCTTT; CDR3 protein: CASSVAGHTEAFF
J gene: TRBJ1-5; clone size: once; D gene: NA; V gene: TRBV7-8; CDR3 DNA: TGTGCCAGCAGCTTAGTAACCGAGGGCTATCAGCCCCAGCATTTT; CDR3 protein: CASSLVTEGYQPQHF
J gene: TRBJ2-1; clone size: once; D gene: NA; V gene: TRBV2; CDR3 DNA: TGTGCCAAAAATCAGGACGCCGTCTCCTACAATGAGCAGTTCTTC; CDR3 protein: CAKNQDAVSYNEQFF
J gene: TRBJ1-2; clone size: NA; D gene: NA; V gene: TRBV7-9; CDR3 DNA: TGTGCCAGCAGCTTAGGGGGCTTGAACCTCTATGGCTACACCTTC; CDR3 protein: CASSLGGLNLYGYTF
J gene: TRBJ2-7; clone size: NA; D gene: NA; V gene: TRBV7-2; CDR3 DNA: TGTGCCAGCAGCTTTTCCAGCTCCTACGAGCAGTACTTC; CDR3 protein: CASSFSSSYEQYF
J gene: TRBJ2-1; clone size: NA; D gene: TRBD2; V gene: TRBV7-3; CDR3 DNA: TGTGCCAGCAGCCCCTCACTAGCGAAGGTGGATAATGAGCAGTTCTTC; CDR3 protein: CASSPSLAKVDNEQFF
J gene: TRBJ1-2; clone size: NA; D gene: NA; V gene: TRBV4-1; CDR3 DNA: TGCGCCAGCAGCCAAGACAACAGCTATGGCTACACCTTC; CDR3 protein: CASSQDNSYGYTF
J gene: TRBJ2-6; clone size: NA; D gene: NA; V gene: TRBV9; CDR3 DNA: TGTGCCAGCAGCGACCCCGTTACCTACTCTGGGGCCAACGTCCTGACTTTC; CDR3 protein: CASSDPVTYSGANVLTF
J gene: TRBJ1-3; clone size: NA; D gene: NA; V gene: TRBV28; CDR3 DNA: TGTGCCAGCGGTGAATGGGGGAACACCATATATTTT; CDR3 protein: CASGEWGNTIYF
J gene: TRBJ2-7; clone size: NA; D gene: TRBD1; V gene: TRBV15; CDR3 DNA: TGTGCCACCAGCAGCGGGACAGCCGACGAGCAGTACTTC; CDR3 protein: CATSSGTADEQYF
J gene: TRBJ2-7; clone size: NA; D gene: TRBD2; V gene: TRBV15; CDR3 DNA: TGTGCCACCAGCAGCCGGGGGGAGGCCTACGAGCAGTACTTC; CDR3 protein: CATSSRGEAYEQYF
J gene: TRBJ2-5; clone size: NA; D gene: NA; V gene: TRBV4-3; CDR3 DNA: TGCGCCAGCAGCCAAGCCACGACGGGGGAGACCCAGTACTTC; CDR3 protein: CASSQATTGETQYF
J gene: TRBJ2-2; clone size: NA; D gene: NA; V gene: TRBV6-5; CDR3 DNA: TGTGCCAGCAGTTACTCTGTGTTCGGGGAGCTGTTTTTT; CDR3 protein: CASSYSVFGELFF
J gene: TRBJ2-6; clone size: NA; D gene: NA; V gene: TRBV23-1; CDR3 DNA: TGCGCCAGCAGTCAGCTCTCTGGGGCCAACGTCCTGACTTTC; CDR3 protein: CASSQLSGANVLTF
J gene: TRBJ2-5; clone size: NA; D gene: NA; V gene: TRBV13; CDR3 DNA: TGTGCCAGCAGCCCCACAGGAACCTACCATGACAGGCAAGGGACCCAGTACTTC; CDR3 protein: CASSPTGTYHDRQGTQYF
J gene: TRBJ2-7; clone size: NA; D gene: NA; V gene: TRBV7-6; CDR3 DNA: TGTGCCAGCAGCTTAATCTGGTGGCCTCCCTACGAGCAGTACTTC; CDR3 protein: CASSLIWWPPYEQYF
J gene: TRBJ1-3; clone size: once; D gene: NA; V gene: TRBV7-2; CDR3 DNA: TGTGCCAGCAGCTCCGACGGGAACTCTGGAAACACCATATATTTT; CDR3 protein: CASSSDGNSGNTIYF
J gene: TRBJ1-6; clone size: NA; D gene: NA; V gene: TRBV27; CDR3 DNA: TGTGCCAGCAGTTTATCGGGTCTACCCCTCCACTTT; CDR3 protein: CASSLSGLPLHF